This T cell receptor beta chain was observed in a study of blood T cell repertoires in COVID-19. Sequenced by immunoSEQ multiplex PCR; TCRdb stores in-frame clones only, minus some. The sample records 230,000 or so clones, more than 80% being singletons. This clone was detected a few times. Sequenced material: peripheral blood. This TCR was recovered from a woman over 75 with COVID-19, enrolled during active disease.

This CDR3 is CASSRNPTNEKLFF. The CDR3 DNA reads TGTGCCAGCAGCAGGAACCCAACTAATGAAAAACTGTTTTTT. V usage is TRBV6-5 and J usage is TRBJ1-4; D remains ambiguous. Trimming pared 6 bases from V and 0 bases from J, leaving 8 bases between. CDR1 is MNHEY, CDR2 SVGAGI, per germline. The CDR3 extends over 14 amino acids.